The 12 T cell receptor beta chains presented below share a single source sample, sequenced in a study of OX40 agonist ivuxolimab in advanced cancers. Measured with immunoSEQ multiplex PCR; TCRdb has only the in-frame clones, and not every one. The table includes 55,000 to 70,000 clones, roughly 84% detected once. The sample consisted of CD4+ or CD8+ T cells sorted from blood, taken in a trial of the OX40 agonist ivuxolimab. The receptors come from an adult with an advanced solid tumor such as melanoma, head and neck, liver or kidney cancer.

The J gene is TRBJ1-2, the V gene TRBV19; TRBD1 matches 11 bases. The CDR3 runs to 17 residues. Trimming took 5 bases from V and 6 from J; bases not matched to a gene: 14. Germline V lookup: CDR1 LNHDA, CDR2 SQIVND (reference sequence). The CDR3 reads CASSDSRTGGFSNGYTF. CDR3 nucleotides: TGTGCCAGTAGTGACTCGCGGACAGGGGGCTTTTCGAATGGCTACACCTTC.

V is TRBV7-9 and J is TRBJ1-5; D gene unclear. Germline CDR1 and CDR2: SEHNR and FQNEAQ (reference sequence). The CDR3 is 14 residues long. Deletions cut 5 bases from V and 3 bases from J, with 11 bases between. The DNA of the CDR3 is TGTGCCAGCAGCATGACGGGGTTCAATCAGCCCCAGCATTTT. Translation gives CASSMTGFNQPQHF.

The genes are TRBV10-3 and TRBJ2-3, with a tentative D call TRBD2 (6 bases). Germline values: CDR1 ENHRY, CDR2 SYGVKD. The CDR3 extends over 13 amino acids. The V gene lost 3 bases and the J gene lost 4 bases, with 8 bases spanning the gap. CDR3 DNA: TGTGCCATCAGTGACGGGAGCTCAGATACGCAGTATTTT. Protein sequence: CAISDGSSDTQYF.

This clone has just a few counts. The chain carries TRBV6-5 and TRBJ2-7; 9 bases line up with TRBD1. The CDR3 contains 15 residues. The trim removed 6 bases at V and 5 bases at J, leaving 11 bases unmatched. Germline lookup yields CDR1 MNHEY and CDR2 SVGAGI. The CDR3 coding sequence is TGTGCCAGCAGCGAACAGGGGGCAGGCCGCGACGAGCAGTACTTC. It is translated as CASSEQGAGRDEQYF.

The CDR3 DNA reads as TGTGCCAGCAGTGAGTCGCGGGAGCAAGAGACCCAGTACTTC. Translation gives CASSESREQETQYF. The chain employs TRBV2 and TRBJ2-5; the match to TRBD2 covers 7 bases. The CDR3 is 14 residues long. Germline CDR1 SNHLY, CDR2 FYNNEI. V trimming: 3 bases; J trimming: 2 bases; junction bases outside the gene matches: 3.

The chain carries TRBV28 and TRBJ2-1; TRBD2 matches 10 bases. Germline assignment: CDR1 MDHEN and CDR2 SYDVKM. CDR3 size: 15 residues. V was clipped by 2 bases and J by 4 bases; unmatched bases: 2. The CDR3 DNA sequence: TGTGCCAGCAGTTTAGGGACTAGCGTATACAATGAGCAGTTCTTC. The encoded protein is CASSLGTSVYNEQFF.

The J gene is TRBJ1-2, the V gene TRBV10-3; weak D call: TRBD1 (6 bases). This CDR3 has 13 residues. Germline CDR1 and CDR2: ENHRY and SYGVKD. Trimming removed 11 bases from V and 5 bases from J, with 18 bases in between. The CDR3 reads CAVRPKGEYGYTF. CDR3 sequence (DNA): TGTGCCGTCCGCCCAAAGGGGGAGTATGGCTACACCTTC.

This chain uses TRBV11-3 with TRBJ2-5; D gene uncertain. Germline V CDR1 and CDR2: SGHNT, YENEEA. V lost 5 bases, J lost 4 bases, and 14 bases lay in between. CDR3 length equals 14 residues. This CDR3 reads CASSAYGAGETQYF. DNA of the CDR3: TGTGCCAGCAGCGCCTACGGTGCAGGAGAGACCCAGTACTTC.

This rearrangement joins TRBV10-3 to TRBJ2-2; no reliable D call. Deletions cut 2 bases from V and 5 bases from J, with 9 bases between. Germline CDR1 and CDR2: ENHRY and SYGVKD. This CDR3 is built from 14 residues. CDR3 bases: TGTGCCATCAGTGAGCCTGGGCAGACCGGGGAGCTGTTTTTT. The encoded protein is CAISEPGQTGELFF.

This clone has just a few counts. The rearrangement joins TRBV19 to TRBJ1-2; the D is unclear. CDR3 length: 12 residues. The V gene's germline CDR1 is LNHDA and CDR2 SQIVND (reference sequence). V shed 7 bases and J shed 0 bases, with 6 bases lying between them. CDR3 sequence reads: CASTSTNYGYTF. For the CDR3, the DNA is TGTGCCAGTACTTCCACTAACTATGGCTACACCTTC.

With regard to this clone: The same CDR3 also results from other DNA sequences found in this sample. The chain is built from TRBV19 and TRBJ2-5; tentative D call: TRBD1 (6 bases). V shed 1 base and J shed 2 bases, with 8 bases lying between them. Germline-derived CDR1 and CDR2 are LNHDA and SQIVND (reference sequence). CDR3 size: 14 residues. In DNA form, the CDR3 reads TGTGCCAGTAGTATAGCCAGGGGACAAGAGACCCAGTACTTC. Encoded protein: CASSIARGQETQYF.

The J gene is TRBJ2-1, the V gene TRBV5-1; D tentatively fits TRBD1 or TRBD2 (5 bases each). This CDR3 has 14 residues. Per germline, CDR1 SGHRS and CDR2 YFSETQ. The V end was cut by 4 bases, the J end by 4 bases, with 12 bases between. This CDR3 reads CASSPGTGYNEQFF. The CDR3 DNA reads TGCGCCAGCAGCCCCGGGACGGGATACAATGAGCAGTTCTTC.